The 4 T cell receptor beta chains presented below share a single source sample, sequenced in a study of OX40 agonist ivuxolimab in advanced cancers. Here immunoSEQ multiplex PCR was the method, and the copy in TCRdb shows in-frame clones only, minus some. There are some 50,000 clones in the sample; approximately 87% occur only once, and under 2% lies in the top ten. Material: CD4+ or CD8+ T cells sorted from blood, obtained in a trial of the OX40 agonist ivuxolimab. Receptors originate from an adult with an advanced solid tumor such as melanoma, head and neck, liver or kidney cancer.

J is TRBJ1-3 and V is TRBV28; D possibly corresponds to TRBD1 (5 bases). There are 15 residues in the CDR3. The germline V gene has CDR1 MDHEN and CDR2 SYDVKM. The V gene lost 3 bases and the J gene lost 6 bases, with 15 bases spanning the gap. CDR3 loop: CASSLRGRAVNTIYF. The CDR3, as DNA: TGTGCCAGCAGTTTGAGGGGACGGGCAGTAAACACCATATATTTT. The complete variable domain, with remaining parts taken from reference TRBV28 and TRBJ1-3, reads DVKVTQSSRYLVKRTGEKVFLECVQDMDHENMFWYRQDPGLGLRLIYFSYDVKMKEKGDIPEGYSVSREKKERFSLILESASTNQTSMYLCASSLRGRAVNTIYFGEGSWLTVV.

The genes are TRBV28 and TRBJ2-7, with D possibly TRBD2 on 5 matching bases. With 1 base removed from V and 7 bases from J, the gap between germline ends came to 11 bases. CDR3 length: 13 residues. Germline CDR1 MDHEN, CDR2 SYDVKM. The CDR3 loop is CASSLSLRREQYF. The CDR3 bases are TGTGCCAGCAGTTTATCCCTAAGGAGGGAGCAGTACTTC.

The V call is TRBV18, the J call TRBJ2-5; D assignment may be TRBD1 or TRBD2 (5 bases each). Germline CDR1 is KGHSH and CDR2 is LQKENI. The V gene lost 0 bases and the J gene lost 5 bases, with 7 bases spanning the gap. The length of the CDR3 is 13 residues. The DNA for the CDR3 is TGTGCCAGCTCACCACCGGGACGGGAGACCCAGTACTTC. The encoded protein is CASSPPGRETQYF.

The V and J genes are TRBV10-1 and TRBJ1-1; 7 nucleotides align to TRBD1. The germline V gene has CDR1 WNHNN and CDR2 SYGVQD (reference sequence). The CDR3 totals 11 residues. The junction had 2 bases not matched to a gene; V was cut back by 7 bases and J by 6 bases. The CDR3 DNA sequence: TGCGCCAGCACCGACAGGGCTGAAGCTTTCTTT. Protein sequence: CASTDRAEAFF.